One T cell receptor (beta chain) is described in this entry. Trimming cost V 0 bases and J 2 bases, with 14 bases left between them. Germline V gene sequence: CDR1 MGHRA, CDR2 YSYEKL. CDR3 length: 17 residues. The sample is drawn from a study of blood T cell repertoires in COVID-19. TCRdb's table, derived via immunoSEQ multiplex PCR, lists solely in-frame clones and lacks some. The sample lists 150,000 to 200,000 clones, around four fifths occurring once. Sequencing was performed on PBMCs or T cells enriched from blood (not recorded which). The receptor's source is a woman in her fifties or sixties who had recovered from COVID-19. This chain links TRBV4-1 with TRBJ2-4; tentatively, D is TRBD2 (5 bases). The CDR3: CASSQDRGSIPKNIQYF. The CDR3 coding sequence is TGCGCCAGCAGCCAAGATCGGGGTAGCATCCCCAAAAACATTCAGTACTTC.